The clone carrying this TCR beta chain was observed a handful of times. Its cognate antigen is unknown. TCRdb re-called the 5' RACE reads with MiXCR, one entry per CDR3 protein. The sample has 200,000 to 300,000 distinct CDR3 sequences, roughly 32% seen once. The sample originates from a study of CD8 T cells in ankylosing spondylitis. Overall study results and limits: What appeared characteristic of ankylosing spondylitis blood was a TCR beta motif of fewer than ten highly homologous variants.

CDR3 length: 16 amino acids. Germline V gene sequence: CDR1 SGDLS, CDR2 YYNGEE. V shed 0 bases and J shed 7 bases, with 19 bases lying between them. This receptor was obtained from a male donor with ankylosing spondylitis or in good health (not recorded which). This chain joins TRBV9 and TRBJ1-2, with D maybe TRBD1 (5 bases). The sample comprised blood, either unsorted or a sorted T cell fraction (not recorded which). In DNA form, the CDR3 reads TGTGCCAGCAGCGTAGGGGGTGTAGGACAAGCGGGTGGCTACACCTTC. It specifies CASSVGGVGQAGGYTF.